This T cell receptor beta chain was observed in a study of cytomegalovirus exposure and HLA in healthy donors. Study details: An early release of data contained about 85 million unique TCRs, which came from HLA-typed donors. Notes on the study in general: The sole available immune exposure information was CMV serostatus. Associated with cytomegalovirus, according to the listing, were around 160 TCR beta chains.

Germline values: CDR1 SNHLY, CDR2 FYNNEI. There are 13 residues in the CDR3. The junction had 5 bases not matched to a gene; V was cut back by 5 bases and J by 5 bases. Amplification used 60 Vbeta primers and 13 Jbeta primers. Clones were sequenced by immunoSEQ multiplex PCR, and TCRdb holds only the in-frame ones, with some missing. The sample contains 150,000 to 200,000 clones, about 70% of which appear only once. Concerning this clone: Its antigen is currently unknown.

Every donor was a healthy person donating bone marrow. The chain links TRBV2 to TRBJ2-5; 7 bases line up with TRBD2. The clonotype was recovered from a woman aged 25 to 39 in good health and CMV-seronegative. The sequencing input was PBMCs. CDR3 residues: CASSTGLTETQYF. The DNA of the CDR3 is TGTGCCAGCAGTACGGGACTAACGGAGACCCAGTACTTC.